This is a list of T cell receptor beta chains from one sample in a study of kidney transplant recipient with SARS-CoV-2 infection. TCRdb passed the reads through MiXCR, listing each CDR3 protein once. The profile shows 200,000 to 300,000 distinct CDR3 sequences, around 26% of them singletons. Material: a blood sample, obtained at baseline and on day 111 from a kidney transplant recipient. Source of these receptors: a young adult male patient who had COVID-19 and was a kidney transplant recipient. Some T cells may arise from the graft donor. The CDR3 runs from the conserved cysteine through the conserved F or W. The D gene is left open where the match is weak. Not all rows give a size; the values are once, few, many and, for expanded clones, a class.

CDR3 DNA | CDR3 protein | J gene | V gene | D gene | clone size
TGCGCCAGCAAAAACCAGGGGGGAGAAGGCTACACCTTC | CASKNQGGEGYTF | TRBJ1-2 | TRBV5-1 | TRBD1 | many
TGTGCCACCAGCGTGAACGGAAGGTGTGGAAAGACCTATGGCTACACCTTC | CATSVNGRCGKTYGYTF | TRBJ1-2 | TRBV15 | NA | many
TGTGCCAGCAGCTATTGCAGTCCCATTTCAATTCGCACTGAAGCTTTCTTT | CASSYCSPISIRTEAFF | TRBJ1-1 | TRBV3-1 | NA | many
TGTGCCAGCAGTTACGCAGCGAAGGCCCCCCAGCATTTT | CASSYAAKAPQHF | TRBJ1-5 | TRBV6-5 | NA | many
TGTGGCACTGCATTTAGGATAACACAAAGTCGGGCCAACGTCCTGACTTTC | CGTAFRITQSRANVLTF | TRBJ2-6 | TRBV8-2 | NA | many
TGTGCCAGCAGCCTTCCGGTCGGACGGGCTTTCTTT | CASSLPVGRAFF | TRBJ1-1 | TRBV7-9 | NA | many
TGTGCCAGCAGACTCACTGGAGATACGCAGTATTTT | CASRLTGDTQYF | TRBJ2-3 | TRBV6-1 | NA | NA
TGTGCCAGCAGCCCCCTTAGCGGGACTCGCAATGAGCAGTTCTTC | CASSPLSGTRNEQFF | TRBJ2-1 | TRBV11-3 | TRBD2 | many
TGCGCCAGCAGCGTTCCTAGAGGACGTCGAAAGACCTATGGCTACACCTTC | CASSVPRGRRKTYGYTF | TRBJ1-2 | TRBV4-3 | NA | many
TGCGCCAGCAGCCAAGGGGGGGGGCCTAGGGAGACCCAGTACTTC | CASSQGGGPRETQYF | TRBJ2-5 | TRBV4-3 | NA | many
TGTGCCAGCAGCCAAACGGCTAATGAAAAACTGTTTTTT | CASSQTANEKLFF | TRBJ1-4 | TRBV5-4 | NA | few
TGTGCCACGAGACTAGCGGGATTATCCAAAAACATTCAGTACTTC | CATRLAGLSKNIQYF | TRBJ2-4 | TRBV19 | TRBD2 | few
TGTGCCAGCAGCTCCAGATTCCTCAAAAACATTCAGTACTTC | CASSSRFLKNIQYF | TRBJ2-4 | TRBV7-9 | NA | NA
TGCGCCAGCAGCTTGATCCCAGATACGCAGTATTTT | CASSLIPDTQYF | TRBJ2-3 | TRBV5-1 | NA | few
TGTGCCAGCAGTTACTCGAAGCCTTACGGAAAGACCTATGGCTACACCTTC | CASSYSKPYGKTYGYTF | TRBJ1-2 | TRBV6-9 | NA | many
TGTGCCAGCAGCTACGTTATGTTTACCCGAAAGACCTATGGCTACACCTTC | CASSYVMFTRKTYGYTF | TRBJ1-2 | TRBV7-8 | NA | many
TGTGCCAGCAGCCTAGGACTAGCGGGAGGTGGTGAGCAGTTCTTC | CASSLGLAGGGEQFF | TRBJ2-1 | TRBV3-1 | TRBD2 | many
TGTGCCAGCAGTCCTATTGGCTCCGGGACAGGGGGCAGAGATACGCAGTATTTT | CASSPIGSGTGGRDTQYF | TRBJ2-3 | TRBV27 | TRBD1 | few
TGTGCCAGCAGCTTAGGGGCAGGGGGAGAGACCCAGTACTTC | CASSLGAGGETQYF | TRBJ2-5 | TRBV7-9 | TRBD1 | few
TGTGCCAGCTCACCACGGGCTGCGGGAGAGGTCAATGAGCAGTTCTTC | CASSPRAAGEVNEQFF | TRBJ2-1 | TRBV18 | TRBD2 | few
TGTGCCAGCAGTGTTTCGGAATATGGCTACACCTTC | CASSVSEYGYTF | TRBJ1-2 | TRBV6-5 | NA | many
TGTGCCTGGAGTTCGGGGGGGGCCAATTATCAGCCCCAGCATTTT | CAWSSGGANYQPQHF | TRBJ1-5 | TRBV30 | NA | many
TGTGCCAGCAGCTTAGTAGAGGAGAACACTGAAGCTTTCTTT | CASSLVEENTEAFF | TRBJ1-1 | TRBV7-9 | NA | many